The 3 T cell receptor beta chains reported below all come from one sample, sequenced in a study of T cells in Graves' hyperthyroidism and ophthalmopathy. RNA transcripts yielded amplified TCR beta CDR3 regions. First-round RT-PCR targeting the TCR CDR3 was performed with the HTBI primer set. TCRdb redid the calling of the multiplex PCR reads with MiXCR, one entry per CDR3 protein. The table has hundreds of thousands of distinct CDR3 sequences, about a sixth seen once. Sequencing input: blood. The receptors originated from a woman between 18 and 29 years old with Graves' hyperthyroidism.

This clonotype was detected ten times or more. This chain joins TRBV20-1 and TRBJ2-5; 8 nucleotides agree with TRBD2. V was pared by 5 bases and J by 5 bases, with 16 bases of the junction left unmatched. Per the germline V gene, CDR1 is DFQATT and CDR2 is SNEGSKA (reference sequence). The CDR3 spans 16 residues. DNA for the CDR3: TGCAGTGCTCGGCCCGGGACTAGATTGGGGGGGGAGACCCAGTACTTC. It translates to CSARPGTRLGGETQYF.

This clonotype was counted only a few times. V gene TRBV20-1 combines with J gene TRBJ2-5, with 9 nucleotides matching TRBD2. The germline gives CDR1 DFQATT, CDR2 SNEGSKA (reference sequence). This CDR3 is built from 15 residues. The ends lost 0 bases at V and 4 bases at J; junction bases unmatched: 6. This CDR3 reads CSARDLAGSSETQYF. CDR3 coding DNA: TGCAGTGCTAGAGATCTAGCGGGGTCTTCAGAGACCCAGTACTTC.

The chain uses TRBV5-1 and TRBJ1-1; TRBD1 aligns across 7 bases. The trim removed 4 bases at V and 4 bases at J, leaving 10 bases unmatched. Germline V lookup: CDR1 SGHRS, CDR2 YFSETQ. CDR3 size: 15 residues. The CDR3 sequence: CASSSNRGGGTEAFF. As DNA, the CDR3 is TGCGCCAGCAGCAGCAACAGGGGAGGAGGCACTGAAGCTTTCTTT.